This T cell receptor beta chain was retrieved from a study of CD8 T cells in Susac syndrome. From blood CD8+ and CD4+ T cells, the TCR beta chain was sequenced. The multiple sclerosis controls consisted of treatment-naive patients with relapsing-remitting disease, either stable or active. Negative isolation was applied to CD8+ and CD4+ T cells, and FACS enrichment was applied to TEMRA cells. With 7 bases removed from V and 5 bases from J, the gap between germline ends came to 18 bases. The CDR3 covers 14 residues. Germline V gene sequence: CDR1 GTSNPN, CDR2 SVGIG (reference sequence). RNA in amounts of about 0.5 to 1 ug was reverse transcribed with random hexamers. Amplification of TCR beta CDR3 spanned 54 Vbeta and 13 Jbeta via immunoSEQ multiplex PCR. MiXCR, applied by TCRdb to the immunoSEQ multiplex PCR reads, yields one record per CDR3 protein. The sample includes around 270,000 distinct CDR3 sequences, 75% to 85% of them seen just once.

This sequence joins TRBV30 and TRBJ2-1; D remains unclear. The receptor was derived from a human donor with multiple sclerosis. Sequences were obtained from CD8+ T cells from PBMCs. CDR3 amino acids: CAYYLQPQDNEQFF. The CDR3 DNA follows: TGTGCCTATTATCTCCAACCCCAAGACAATGAGCAGTTCTTC.